This TCR beta chain was recorded in a study of blood T cell repertoires in COVID-19. The CDR3 has 13 amino acids. Trimming took 3 bases from V and 5 from J, leaving 9 bases between them. Germline lookup yields CDR1 MNHNS and CDR2 SASEGT. The assay was immunoSEQ multiplex PCR, and TCRdb's table has in-frame clones only and misses some. Seen here are approximately 530,000 clones, roughly 89% observed once, and the top ten hold 7.5% to 9.5%. This TCR came from a woman in her 50s with COVID-19, enrolled during active disease. The chain joins TRBV6-1 to TRBJ2-3, with a weak D call TRBD1 (5 bases). Sequenced input: peripheral blood. CDR3 sequence reads: CASSDRVEDTQYF. In DNA, the CDR3 is TGTGCCAGCAGTGACAGGGTCGAAGATACGCAGTATTTT.